This passage covers 14 T cell receptor beta chains from one sample sequenced in a study of graft-versus-host responses after intestinal transplantation. No cognate antigen is known for these TCRs. Clones were sequenced by immunoSEQ multiplex PCR, and TCRdb holds only the in-frame ones, with some missing. Of some 120,000 clones in the sample, around 90% were seen once. The sequences come from unstimulated CD4+ T cells sorted from spleen or lymph node cells, collected before intestinal transplant. The source is a human donor who received an intestinal transplant.

This chain joins TRBV12-5 and TRBJ1-1; no clear D gene. CDR1 is LGHNT, CDR2 FRNRAP, per germline. This CDR3 spans 14 amino acids. V dropped 2 bases and J dropped 1 base, with 8 bases sitting between them. As DNA, the CDR3 is TGTGCTAGTGGTTTGCTCCCGGGGAACACTGAAGCTTTCTTT. This codes for CASGLLPGNTEAFF.

The V gene is TRBV7-2, the J gene TRBJ2-7; D is uncertain. The V gene lost 2 bases and the J gene lost 2 bases, with 13 bases spanning the gap. The CDR3 totals 15 residues. Germline-derived CDR1 and CDR2 are SGHTA and FQGNSA. The CDR3 region is CASSLSLGPPYEQYF. The CDR3 bases are TGTGCCAGCAGCTTAAGCCTAGGACCACCCTACGAGCAGTACTTC.

This clone was detected once. The rearrangement uses TRBV4-1 and TRBJ1-2; D gene uncertain. This CDR3 region has 14 residues. Trimming left V 1 base short and J 1 base short, with 7 bases between. CDR1 and CDR2 from the germline V gene are MGHRA and YSYEKL. The CDR3 sequence is CASSQVGGNYGYTF. In DNA form, the CDR3 reads TGCGCCAGCAGCCAAGTGGGCGGTAACTATGGCTACACCTTC.

This sequence joins TRBV7-3 and TRBJ2-5, with 8 bases that match TRBD2. V lost 9 bases to trimming and J lost 4 bases; unmatched junction nucleotides: 7. The CDR3 length is 13 residues. Germline V CDR1 and CDR2: SGHTA, FQGTGA. The DNA for the CDR3 is TGTGCCAGTTCGGGGGGGCTGGGAGAGACCCAGTACTTC. Translated, it gives CASSGGLGETQYF.

The rearrangement uses TRBV19 and TRBJ1-2, with D possibly being TRBD1 (5 bases). Germline lookup yields CDR1 LNHDA and CDR2 SQIVND (reference sequence). The CDR3 spans 17 residues. V was clipped by 0 bases and J by 4 bases, with 18 bases between them. CDR3 amino acids: CASSIEGGARVAYGYTF. The CDR3 region has the DNA TGTGCCAGTAGTATAGAGGGAGGGGCGCGGGTAGCCTATGGCTACACCTTC.

CDR3 nucleotide sequence: TGTGCCAGCAGGAAGGGACAGAACAACTATGGCTACACCTTC. This codes for CASRKGQNNYGYTF. The rearrangement links TRBV27 to TRBJ1-2, with 7 bases fitting TRBD1. V trimming: 6 bases; J trimming: 2 bases; junction bases outside the gene matches: 6. The germline gives CDR1 MNHEY, CDR2 SMNVEV (reference sequence). The CDR3 contains 14 residues.

J is TRBJ2-1 and V is TRBV5-6; D is undetermined. Germline CDR1 SGHDT, CDR2 YYEEEE. The CDR3 totals 13 residues. Trimming removed 0 bases at V and 1 base at J, with 2 bases between. The CDR3 sequence: CASSLGSYNEQFF. CDR3 DNA: TGTGCCAGCAGCTTGGGTTCCTACAATGAGCAGTTCTTC.

J is TRBJ1-1 and V is TRBV5-5; no clear D. Deletions cut 2 bases from V and 0 bases from J, with 11 bases between. Germline-derived CDR1 and CDR2 are SGHKS and YYEKEE (reference sequence). This CDR3 has 15 amino acids. This chain's CDR3 is CASSFSGGLNTEAFF. DNA for the CDR3: TGTGCCAGCAGCTTTTCCGGCGGGTTGAACACTGAAGCTTTCTTT. The whole variable domain, remainder taken from reference TRBV5-5 and TRBJ1-1, is DAGVTQSPTHLIKTRGQQVTLRCSPISGHKSVSWYQQVLGQGPQFIFQYYEKEERGRGNFPDRFSARQFPNYSSELNVNALLLGDSALYLCASSFSGGLNTEAFFGQGTRLTVV.

The DNA for the CDR3 is TGCGCCAGCAGCACAGGGGATTCACCCCTCCACTTT. Translated: CASSTGDSPLHF. The rearrangement joins TRBV10-1 to TRBJ1-6, with 7 bases matching TRBD1. Per the germline V gene, CDR1 is WNHNN and CDR2 is SYGVQD (reference sequence). The ends lost 6 bases at V and 8 bases at J; junction bases unmatched: 1. CDR3 length equals 12 residues.

This chain uses TRBV18 with TRBJ1-1; the D gene is possibly TRBD1 (5 bases). V lost 2 bases to trimming and J lost 5 bases, with 12 bases between them. Germline values: CDR1 KGHSH, CDR2 LQKENI. The CDR3 extends over 14 amino acids. CDR3 protein: CASSPASGKTEAFF. The CDR3 nucleotides are TGTGCCAGCTCACCAGCGTCAGGGAAGACTGAAGCTTTCTTT.

This clone was picked up one time. The chain has TRBV18 and TRBJ2-7; the D gene is possibly TRBD1 (5 bases). The CDR3 consists of 15 residues. The germline gives CDR1 KGHSH, CDR2 LQKENI. V was trimmed by 3 bases and J by 7 bases, leaving 19 bases between them. Here the CDR3 DNA reads TGTGCCAGCTCACCCTACCGATCGGACATCGGGGAGCAGTACTTC. Protein product: CASSPYRSDIGEQYF.

The chain joins TRBV21-1 to TRBJ2-1; the D call TRBD1 from the table was never checked on the DNA. TRBV21-1 is annotated as a pseudogene. The CDR3 is 17 amino acids. CDR3 nucleotide sequence: TGTGCCAGCAGCAAGGAGAAGGGGGCGACTACCCACAATGAGCAGTTCTTC. It yields the protein CASSKEKGATTHNEQFF.

CDR3 DNA sequence: TGCGCCAGCAGTGGGGAGGCATCCTCTGGGGCCAACGTCCTGACTTTC. Translated, it gives CASSGEASSGANVLTF. The chain employs TRBV10-1 and TRBJ2-6; weak D call: TRBD2 (6 bases). CDR3 length: 16 residues. Trimming removed 4 bases at V and 0 bases at J, with 10 bases between. The germline V gene has CDR1 WNHNN and CDR2 SYGVQD (reference sequence).

The chain employs TRBV30 and TRBJ2-2; 9 bases are a match to TRBD2. The CDR3 consists of 16 residues. J gave up 4 bases and V 4 bases, and 10 bases lay outside the gene matches. Per the germline V gene, CDR1 is GTSNPN and CDR2 is SVGIG (reference sequence). The CDR3 DNA reads as TGTGCCTGGAATTTAAAAGCGGGGGGATTCACCGGGGAGCTGTTTTTT. Protein sequence: CAWNLKAGGFTGELFF.